These 31 T cell receptor beta chains were all obtained from the same sample, sequenced in a study of lymphopenia after photon versus proton radiotherapy. TCRdb's copy holds only in-frame clones and misses some; the assay was immunoSEQ multiplex PCR. The table lists about 35,000 clones, roughly 92% of them singletons. The sample here was peripheral blood, taken from a patient treated with photon-based radiotherapy. These receptors originate from a man aged 60 to 69 with cholangiocarcinoma.

This chain uses TRBV6-1 with TRBJ1-4; a possible D gene is TRBD1 (5 bases). CDR3 size: 15 residues. V lost 4 bases, J lost 0 bases, and 9 bases lay in between. Looked up from germline, CDR1 is MNHNS and CDR2 is SASEGT. The CDR3, as DNA: TGTGCCAGCAGTGTCTTACAGGCAACTAATGAAAAACTGTTTTTT. Translating it yields CASSVLQATNEKLFF.

This clone was counted once. The V call is TRBV19, the J call TRBJ2-4; 9 bases agree with TRBD2. The junction had 11 bases not matched to a gene; V was cut back by 5 bases and J by 0 bases. CDR1 and CDR2 from the germline V gene are LNHDA and SQIVND (reference sequence). This CDR3 is built from 18 residues. As DNA, the CDR3 is TGTGCCAGTAGTCCCTCGGGACTAGCAGCCCTAGCCAAAAACATTCAGTACTTC. This sequence encodes CASSPSGLAALAKNIQYF.

V is TRBV2 and J is TRBJ2-5; no reliable D call. With 3 bases removed from V and 4 bases from J, the gap between germline ends came to 18 bases. This CDR3 contains 16 residues. Germline CDR1 is SNHLY and CDR2 is FYNNEI. CDR3 nucleotide sequence: TGTGCCAGCAGTGACTCAGACCTAATGAGAAGAGAGACCCAGTACTTC. Protein product: CASSDSDLMRRETQYF.

The chain recombines TRBV7-6 with TRBJ2-7; TRBD1 matches at 9 bases. V lost 3 bases and J lost 2; bases outside the gene matches: 5. CDR1 SGHVS and CDR2 FNYEAQ come from the germline V gene. The CDR3 loop spans 15 amino acids. DNA of the CDR3: TGTGCCAGCAGCTTTTACAGGGGGCCTACCTACGAGCAGTACTTC. Protein: CASSFYRGPTYEQYF.

The rearrangement links TRBV19 to TRBJ2-1; 8 bases line up with TRBD1. Trimming took 3 bases from V and 3 from J; bases not matched to a gene: 4. CDR3 length equals 15 residues. Germline-derived CDR1 and CDR2 are LNHDA and SQIVND (reference sequence). CDR3 sequence: CASSIRGQDYNEQFF. CDR3 nucleotide sequence: TGTGCCAGTAGTATTAGGGGACAGGACTACAATGAGCAGTTCTTC. The full variable domain, its missing parts supplied by reference TRBV19 and TRBJ2-1, is DGGITQSPKYLFRKEGQNVTLSCEQNLNHDAMYWYRQDPGQGLRLIYYSQIVNDFQKGDIAEGYSVSREKKESFPLTVTSAQKNPTAFYLCASSIRGQDYNEQFFGPGTRLTVL.

About this clone: A read error may produce the germline difference seen at one junction end. This sequence joins TRBV28 and TRBJ1-2; tentatively, D is TRBD1 (5 bases). Germline CDR1 MDHEN, CDR2 SYDVKM. CDR3 length: 14 residues. The CDR3 here is CASSLGGVTVQKAF. Here the CDR3 DNA reads TGTGCCAGCAGTTTAGGGGGGGTGACAGTTCAAAAAGCCTTC.

V is TRBV12-5 and J is TRBJ2-7; 10 nucleotides match TRBD1. V gave up 0 bases and J gave up 3 bases; unmatched junction bases: 2. Germline V gives CDR1 LGHNT, CDR2 FRNRAP. The CDR3 consists of 15 residues. The DNA of the CDR3 is TGTGCTAGTGGTTTGGTCGGGACAGGGGTCTACGAGCAGTACTTC. Its translation is CASGLVGTGVYEQYF.

A single count supports this clone. The V call is TRBV6-6, the J call TRBJ2-3, with D tentatively TRBD1 (5 bases). The CDR3 is 12 residues long. Germline CDR1 and CDR2: MNHNY and SVGAGI (reference sequence). V was pared by 7 bases and J by 5 bases, with 10 bases between. CDR3 region: CASKGAGDTQYF. CDR3 coding DNA: TGTGCCAGCAAAGGGGCAGGAGATACGCAGTATTTT.

J is TRBJ2-7 and V is TRBV15; D is possibly TRBD1 (7 bases). The V end lost 0 bases, the J end lost 4 bases, and 13 bases lay between the germline ends. This CDR3 spans 15 amino acids. Germline CDR1 reads LNHNV; CDR2 reads YYDKDF (reference sequence). CDR3 residues: CATSRDNAGGYEQYF. The CDR3 DNA reads as TGTGCCACCAGCAGAGATAATGCAGGGGGGTACGAGCAGTACTTC.

The chain couples TRBV9 to TRBJ1-1; TRBD1 might be the D (5 bases). Per germline, CDR1 SGDLS and CDR2 YYNGEE. V dropped 7 bases and J dropped 1 base, with 11 bases sitting between them. This CDR3 is 13 amino acids long. CDR3 DNA: TGTGCCAGCGGGGGGATCAGGAACACTGAAGCTTTCTTT. Residues: CASGGIRNTEAFF.

This clone was counted once. This chain connects TRBV4-1 to TRBJ1-1; D remains unclear. This CDR3 spans 10 amino acids. The germline V and J ends were trimmed by 4 bases and 8 bases, with 5 bases remaining between them. CDR1 and CDR2 (germline): MGHRA, YSYEKL. The CDR3 here is CASSPKEAFF. Written as DNA, the CDR3 is TGCGCCAGCAGCCCTAAAGAAGCTTTCTTT.

This clone appeared a single time. The genes are TRBV5-1 and TRBJ2-3, with D maybe TRBD2 (6 bases). The CDR3 sequence is 13 residues long. The germline V and J ends were trimmed by 6 bases and 3 bases, with 11 bases remaining between them. Germline assignment: CDR1 SGHRS and CDR2 YFSETQ. DNA for the CDR3: TGCGCCAGCAAAGCGGGTGGGACAGATACGCAGTATTTT. Translated, it gives CASKAGGTDTQYF.

The chain has TRBV21-1 and TRBJ2-1; no DNA check was done on the table's D call, TRBD2. TRBV21-1 is a known pseudogene. The CDR3 has 14 residues. The CDR3 loop is CARRSGSSYNEQFF. CDR3 in DNA: TGTGCCAGACGTAGCGGGAGCTCCTACAATGAGCAGTTCTTC.

The chain joins TRBV11-2 to TRBJ1-3; the D gene is possibly TRBD1 (5 bases). The CDR3 consists of 14 residues. Germline V gene data show CDR1 as SGHAT and CDR2 as FQNNGV. V shed 6 bases and J shed 1 base, with 10 bases lying between them. CDR3 DNA sequence: TGTGCCAGCAGTCGGGGCAGTTCTGGAAACACCATATATTTT. Amino acids: CASSRGSSGNTIYF.

This chain joins TRBV6-4 and TRBJ2-6; D is unresolved. Trimming took 5 bases from V and 2 from J, leaving 7 bases between them. The V gene's germline CDR1 is MRHNA and CDR2 SNTAGT. There are 14 residues in the CDR3. CDR3 residues: CASSSGPGANVLTF. The CDR3 region has the DNA TGTGCCAGCAGTTCAGGCCCTGGGGCCAACGTCCTGACTTTC.

This clone was detected only once. The chain has TRBV10-3 and TRBJ2-3; unclear D gene. Germline CDR1 is ENHRY and CDR2 is SYGVKD. V was pared by 3 bases and J by 2 bases, with 0 bases between. The CDR3 is 11 amino acids. DNA for the CDR3: TGTGCCATCAGTGACACAGATACGCAGTATTTT. It yields the protein CAISDTDTQYF.

This clone was recorded only once. This chain uses TRBV27 with TRBJ2-7; D not resolved. This CDR3 is built from 13 residues. V lost 6 bases, J lost 7 bases, and 16 bases lay in between. Germline lookup yields CDR1 MNHEY and CDR2 SMNVEV (reference sequence). CDR3 sequence: CASRVGGMGEQYF. The CDR3 DNA is TGTGCCAGCAGGGTGGGCGGAATGGGGGAGCAGTACTTC.

This chain links TRBV14 with TRBJ2-1; 8 positions match TRBD2. Germline assignment: CDR1 SGHDN and CDR2 FVKESK. J lost 0 bases, V lost 1 base, and 5 bases had no gene match. The CDR3 length is 17 residues. CDR3 residues: CASSQVGLAGSYNEQFF. The CDR3 DNA sequence: TGTGCCAGCAGCCAAGTCGGACTAGCCGGCTCCTACAATGAGCAGTTCTTC. The whole variable domain, filled in from reference TRBV14 and TRBJ2-1, reads EAGVTQFPSHSVIEKGQTVTLRCDPISGHDNLYWYRRVMGKEIKFLLHFVKESKQDESGMPNNRFLAERTGGTYSTLKVQPAELEDSGVYFCASSQVGLAGSYNEQFFGPGTRLTVL.

V is TRBV18 and J is TRBJ2-7; no reliable D call. Germline lookup yields CDR1 KGHSH and CDR2 LQKENI. V lost 6 bases and J 3 bases, leaving 9 bases between the germline ends. The CDR3 is 12 amino acids. CDR3 sequence: CASSKGGYEQYF. The CDR3 region has the DNA TGTGCCAGCTCCAAGGGCGGCTACGAGCAGTACTTC.

The chain combines TRBV7-9 with TRBJ1-4; D call uncertain. The CDR3 is 15 amino acids. Germline-derived CDR1 and CDR2 are SEHNR and FQNEAQ (reference sequence). Trimming removed 5 bases from V and 0 bases from J, with 10 bases in between. The CDR3 here is CASSATGTTNEKLFF. CDR3 coding DNA: TGTGCCAGCAGCGCTACCGGGACAACTAATGAAAAACTGTTTTTT.

This chain joins TRBV6-1 and TRBJ1-6; D call uncertain. Germline CDR1 MNHNS, CDR2 SASEGT. V lost 1 base to trimming and J lost 0 bases, with 16 bases between them. This CDR3 is built from 19 residues. CDR3 region: CASSEGASRLSSYNSPLHF. The CDR3 nucleotides are TGTGCCAGCAGTGAAGGGGCCTCACGGTTAAGCTCCTATAATTCACCCCTCCACTTT.

CDR3 sequence (DNA): TGTGCCAGCAGTCCAAGGGGACAGGGGGACGAGCAGTACTTC. This gives the protein CASSPRGQGDEQYF. The chain is built from TRBV28 and TRBJ2-5, with 11 bases that match TRBD1. The tail of the sequence fits TRBJ2-7 better, so the J call may be wrong. CDR3 length: 14 amino acids. Germline V gene data show CDR1 as MDHEN and CDR2 as SYDVKM.

This sequence joins TRBV19 and TRBJ1-1, with TRBD1 as a possible D gene (5 bases). Trimming left V 6 bases short and J 1 base short, with 15 bases between. The CDR3 runs to 15 residues. CDR1 is LNHDA, CDR2 SQIVND, per germline (reference sequence). This CDR3 reads CASSTTFDRNTEAFF. The CDR3 coding sequence is TGTGCCAGTAGCACGACCTTTGACAGGAACACTGAAGCTTTCTTT.

This clone was seen a few times. This chain joins TRBV12-5 and TRBJ2-5; D unresolved. Trimming took 4 bases from V and 5 from J, leaving 17 bases between them. Germline V gives CDR1 LGHNT, CDR2 FRNRAP. The CDR3 consists of 15 residues. The CDR3 DNA sequence: TGTGCTAGTGGTTCCCCGGGCCCAGGAGTGGAGACCCAGTACTTC. It codes for CASGSPGPGVETQYF.

V gene TRBV2 combines with J gene TRBJ2-2, with D perhaps TRBD1 (6 bases). Trimming stripped 8 bases from V and 2 bases from J, with 12 bases between. CDR1 is SNHLY and CDR2 is FYNNEI in the germline V gene. This CDR3 is built from 14 residues. The CDR3 region has the DNA TGTGCCAGCGTCCGGACAGTAAACACCGGGGAGCTGTTTTTT. Translating it yields CASVRTVNTGELFF.

As DNA, the CDR3 is TGTGCCAGCAGTTTACTAGGGGGGGTGGGAGCTGAAGCTTTCTTT. Its translation: CASSLLGGVGAEAFF. The chain has TRBV28 and TRBJ1-1, with a weak D call TRBD1 (6 bases). The CDR3 is 15 residues long. V was clipped by 2 bases and J by 6 bases, with 16 bases between them. Looked up from germline, CDR1 is MDHEN and CDR2 is SYDVKM.

The V gene is TRBV19, the J gene TRBJ1-5; a possible D gene is TRBD1 (6 bases). Germline V CDR1 and CDR2: LNHDA, SQIVND (reference sequence). The V end was cut by 2 bases, the J end by 5 bases, with 10 bases between. There are 14 residues in the CDR3. The CDR3 region has the DNA TGTGCCAGTAGTATACCGGGGGCCGATCAGCCCCAGCATTTT. It encodes CASSIPGADQPQHF.

The V and J genes are TRBV7-9 and TRBJ2-1, with 7 bases identical to TRBD2. Germline CDR1 and CDR2: SEHNR and FQNEAQ (reference sequence). CDR3 length: 16 residues. After removal of 5 bases from V and 4 bases from J, the junction contained 11 bases not matched to a gene. The CDR3 protein is CASSPQERGAYNEQFF. In DNA, the CDR3 is TGTGCCAGCAGCCCACAAGAGCGGGGTGCGTACAATGAGCAGTTCTTC.

This chain joins TRBV27 and TRBJ2-7, with a weak D call TRBD1 (6 bases). From germline, CDR1 is MNHEY and CDR2 SMNVEV (reference sequence). Trimming removed 2 bases from V and 4 bases from J, with 6 bases in between. This CDR3 comprises 12 residues. The CDR3: CASSLQGYEQYF. CDR3 nucleotide sequence: TGTGCCAGCAGTTTACAGGGGTACGAGCAGTACTTC.

V usage is TRBV10-3 and J usage is TRBJ2-7; D may match TRBD1 or TRBD2 (5 bases each). CDR3 length: 13 amino acids. V gave up 6 bases and J gave up 2 bases, with 11 bases separating them. Per germline, CDR1 ENHRY and CDR2 SYGVKD. CDR3 nucleotides: TGTGCCATCAGCGGGGACGGTACCTACGAGCAGTACTTC. The encoded protein is CAISGDGTYEQYF.

V usage is TRBV5-4 and J usage is TRBJ2-1; TRBD1 aligns across 10 bases. CDR3 length: 15 amino acids. Germline-derived CDR1 and CDR2 are SGHNT and YYREEE (reference sequence). V lost 3 bases, J lost 6 bases, and 6 bases stayed unmatched. The CDR3 region has the DNA TGTGCCAGCAGCTCGGACAGGGGGATTCCCAATGAGCAGTTCTTC. Translating it yields CASSSDRGIPNEQFF.